Below, 28 T cell receptor beta chains from the same sample are listed, as sequenced in a study of tumor-infiltrating lymphocytes in primary liver carcinoma. Both blood RNA, taken from unsorted whole blood, and germline DNA were extracted. A primer matching the constant region was used to make TCR beta cDNA from about 500 ng of total RNA. Construction of TCR beta libraries relied on three successive nested multiplex PCR rounds employing slightly modified ARM-PCR. Rounds one and two of PCR, each of roughly 11 cycles, were primed with TRBV1-TRBV30 forward primers and a C-beta reverse primer. TCRdb independently ran MiXCR on the multiplex PCR reads; one entry per CDR3 protein. The sample contains about 180,000 distinct CDR3 sequences, around 60% of which appear only once. The sequenced material came from peripheral blood. The receptors derive from a man aged 35-49 years with primary liver carcinoma and hepatitis B virus infection.

The chain links TRBV11-2 to TRBJ2-1; 9 nucleotides line up with TRBD2. V lost 3 bases and J lost 10; bases outside the gene matches: 13. CDR1 SGHAT and CDR2 FQNNGV come from the germline V gene. CDR3 length equals 16 residues. CDR3 DNA: TGTGCCAGCAGCTTTAGACTAGCGGAAGGGCCGGAAGAGCAGTTCTTC. This encodes CASSFRLAEGPEEQFF.

The chain has TRBV5-1 and TRBJ2-1; no reliable D call. V was clipped by 3 bases and J by 6 bases, with 19 bases between them. This CDR3 has 16 amino acids. The germline V gene encodes CDR1 SGHRS and CDR2 YFSETQ. The CDR3 reads CASSSLVGQESNEQFF. The CDR3 coding sequence is TGCGCCAGCAGCTCCTTAGTGGGCCAAGAGTCCAATGAGCAGTTCTTC.

The chain carries TRBV29-1 and TRBJ2-1; 7 positions match TRBD1. This CDR3 spans 15 amino acids. V shed 4 bases, J shed 6 bases, and the junction held 12 bases outside the gene matches. The germline V gene has CDR1 SQVTM and CDR2 ANQGSEA. CDR3 sequence: CSVVPQGRLCNEQFF. The CDR3 bases are TGCAGCGTTGTCCCACAGGGGCGACTTTGCAATGAGCAGTTCTTC.

This clonotype came up a few times. The chain links TRBV28 to TRBJ2-1; the D gene is possibly TRBD2 (7 bases). This CDR3 is built from 14 residues. Per germline, CDR1 MDHEN and CDR2 SYDVKM. V lost 4 bases and J 9 bases, leaving 16 bases between the germline ends. In DNA, the CDR3 is TGTGCCAGCAGTTCCCCAGTCGGGGGGCGTGAGCAGTTCTTC. This sequence encodes CASSSPVGGREQFF.

In this sample, this clonotype turned up a few times. A much larger clone differs from this one at a single base, so this may be a read error. The genes are TRBV11-2 and TRBJ2-7; 9 nucleotides align to TRBD1. The CDR3 runs 16 residues. V shed 0 bases, J shed 2 bases, and the junction held 5 bases outside the gene matches. The germline V gene encodes CDR1 SGHAT and CDR2 FQNNGV. The CDR3 DNA reads TGTGCCAGCAGCTTAGATTTCGGGACAGGGACCTACGAGCAGTACTTC. It encodes CASSLDFGTGTYEQYF.

In regard to this clonotype: Sequence at one end of the junction differs from germline and may be a read error. The V and J genes are TRBV12-3 or TRBV12-4 and TRBJ2-7, with TRBD1 matching over 8 bases. CDR3 length: 13 amino acids. Here the CDR3 reads CAGSPGQGREQYF. The CDR3 nucleotides are TGTGCCGGCAGTCCAGGACAGGGTAGGGAGCAGTACTTC.

Concerning this clonotype: This may be a read error: a much more frequent sequence differs by one nucleotide. The gene calls are TRBV11-2 and TRBJ2-7; D is unclear. V was cut by 5 bases and J by 10 bases, with 18 bases left in between. This CDR3 contains 13 residues. The germline V gene has CDR1 SGHAT and CDR2 FQNNGV. In DNA form, the CDR3 reads TGTGCCAGCAGCCCCGGCTCCCTCTTCGATCAGTACTTC. Translation: CASSPGSLFDQYF. Variable domain in full (rest from reference TRBV11-2 and TRBJ2-7): EAGVAQSPRYKIIEKRQSVAFWCNPISGHATLYWYQQILGQGPKLLIQFQNNGVVDDSQLPKDRFSAERLKGVDSTLKIQPAKLEDSAVYLCASSPGSLFDQYFGPGTRLTVT.

Regarding this clonotype: The CDR3 ends on some other residue instead of the conserved phenylalanine or tryptophan, so this is likely a read error. The chain carries TRBV6-5 and TRBJ2-3; tentatively, D is TRBD2 (5 bases). Germline values: CDR1 MNHEY, CDR2 SVGAGI. The CDR3 sequence is 16 residues long. V was trimmed by 7 bases and J by 3 bases, leaving 20 bases between them. This CDR3 reads CASTLEEHLATDTQYY. The CDR3 coding sequence is TGTGCCAGCACCCTGGAGGAACACCTAGCTACAGATACGCAGTATTAT.

This clonotype was seen a handful of times. This chain links TRBV4-2 with TRBJ2-1; 12 nucleotides line up with TRBD2. The CDR3 sequence is 15 residues long. Germline V lookup: CDR1 LGHNA, CDR2 YNFKEQ. With V trimmed by 4 bases and J by 9 bases, 7 bases remained unmatched. The CDR3 nucleotides read TGTGCCAGCAGCCGGGAGGGACTAGCGGGCCCTGAGCAGTTCTTC. This gives the protein CASSREGLAGPEQFF.

The sample holds a few counts of this clonotype. The gene calls are TRBV11-2 and TRBJ2-5; tentative D call: TRBD2 (5 bases). Germline V CDR1 and CDR2: SGHAT, FQNNGV. This CDR3 is 13 amino acids long. CDR3 coding DNA: TGTGTTAGCAGCTTGGGAGACCAAGAGACCCAGTACTTC. It translates to CVSSLGDQETQYF. The whole variable domain, remainder taken from reference TRBV11-2 and TRBJ2-5, is EAGVAQSPRYKIIEKRQSVAFWCNPISGHATLYWYQQILGQGPKLLIQFQNNGVVDDSQLPKDRFSAERLKGVDSTLKIQPAKLEDSAVYLCVSSLGDQETQYFGPGTRLLVL.

The V gene is TRBV12-3 or TRBV12-4, the J gene TRBJ1-1, with D perhaps matching TRBD1 (6 bases). V was cut by 7 bases and J by 4 bases, with 13 bases left in between. This CDR3 spans 13 amino acids. The CDR3 here is CASIGQQGTEAFF. CDR3 DNA: TGTGCCAGCATCGGACAGCAGGGCACTGAAGCTTTCTTT.

The rearrangement uses TRBV28 and TRBJ2-1; 11 bases fit TRBD2. V lost 6 bases to trimming and J lost 7 bases; unmatched junction nucleotides: 2. CDR3 length equals 13 residues. CDR1 MDHEN and CDR2 SYDVKM come from the germline V gene. This CDR3 is CASRTSGNNEQFF. CDR3 DNA sequence: TGTGCCAGCAGGACTAGCGGGAATAATGAGCAGTTCTTC.

This sequence joins TRBV29-1 and TRBJ2-7, with 7 bases that match TRBD1. The CDR3 covers 13 residues. Trimming at V came to 3 bases and at J to 9 bases, leaving 11 bases not matched to a gene. CDR1 is SQVTM, CDR2 ANQGSEA, per germline. CDR3 DNA: TGCAGCGTTGAGACCAACAGGGGTAACGTGCAGTACTTC. Amino acids: CSVETNRGNVQYF.

V gene TRBV10-3 combines with J gene TRBJ2-7, with a possible D match to TRBD2 (6 bases). The CDR3 contains 13 residues. V was pared by 7 bases and J by 5 bases, with 15 bases between. CDR1 is ENHRY, CDR2 SYGVKD, per germline. Written as DNA, the CDR3 is TGTGCCATCAACCGGGACTTGCCCAACGAGCAGTACTTC. This sequence encodes CAINRDLPNEQYF.

Only a few counts were recorded for this clonotype. The chain uses TRBV29-1 and TRBJ1-4; 9 bases are shared with TRBD1. This CDR3 is 16 amino acids long. The germline gives CDR1 SQVTM, CDR2 ANQGSEA. Trimming took 5 bases from V and 4 from J; bases not matched to a gene: 11. The CDR3 reads CSVTRVAGQGNEKLFF. The DNA for the CDR3 is TGCAGCGTTACCCGAGTAGCGGGACAGGGTAATGAAAAACTGTTTTTT.

Turning to this clonotype: Given a much more abundant clone one base away, this may be a read error. This chain uses TRBV11-2 with TRBJ2-5, with D possibly matching TRBD2 (6 bases). The germline V gene has CDR1 SGHAT and CDR2 FQNNGV. CDR3 length: 16 residues. The V end was cut by 1 base, the J end by 4 bases, with 16 bases between. The CDR3: CASSLASWRAGETQYF. The DNA for the CDR3 is TGTGCCAGCAGCTTAGCTAGCTGGAGGGCTGGAGAGACCCAGTACTTC.

A note on this clonotype: Its ends do not fully match the called genes, so a read error is possible. This chain uses TRBV13 with TRBJ2-5; D is unclear. There are 14 residues in the CDR3. CDR1 PRHDT and CDR2 FYEKMQ come from the germline V gene (reference sequence). The CDR3 DNA is TGTGCCAGAAGCTTAAGACGGAACCAAGAGACCCAGTACTTC. This translates into CARSLRRNQETQYF.

Note on this clonotype: Since a much larger clone is just one base distant, this may be a read error. The rearrangement uses TRBV30 and TRBJ2-6; the D gene is possibly TRBD1 (5 bases). The CDR3 totals 16 residues. Germline V gene data show CDR1 as GTSNPN and CDR2 as SVGIG (reference sequence). V was shortened by 8 bases and J by 2 bases, with 19 bases between the two germline ends. The CDR3 nucleotides are TGTGCCGGAAGGTACAGGACACCCGCTGGGGCCAACGTCCTGACTTTC. The encoded protein is CAGRYRTPAGANVLTF.

Comment on this clonotype: This may be a read error: a much more frequent sequence differs by one nucleotide. The rearrangement uses TRBV11-3 and TRBJ2-1; D is unresolved. The germline gives CDR1 SGHNT, CDR2 YENEEA. The CDR3 has 17 residues. CDR3 region: CASSPPRSSAAYSEQFF. As DNA, the CDR3 is TGTGCCAGCAGCCCTCCCCGGAGCAGTGCAGCCTACAGTGAGCAGTTCTTC.

On this clonotype itself: One end of the junction is discordant with germline, which a read error may explain. The chain carries TRBV11-2 and TRBJ2-3; 11 nucleotides line up with TRBD2. This CDR3 region has 15 residues. Germline V CDR1 and CDR2: SGHAT, FQNNGV. CDR3 coding DNA: TGTGCCTGCAGCTTGACTAGCGGGATCACAGATATGCAGTATTTT. Its translation: CACSLTSGITDMQYF.

This chain uses TRBV11-2 with TRBJ2-5; D may be TRBD2 (6 bases). V was trimmed by 4 bases and J by 7 bases, leaving 16 bases between them. The V gene's germline CDR1 is SGHAT and CDR2 FQNNGV. This CDR3 spans 14 amino acids. The CDR3 loop is CASSSVRGRGTQYF. CDR3 coding DNA: TGTGCCAGCAGCTCGGTGCGGGGACGAGGGACCCAGTACTTC. Using reference TRBV11-2 and TRBJ2-5 for the parts outside the CDR3, the full variable domain is EAGVAQSPRYKIIEKRQSVAFWCNPISGHATLYWYQQILGQGPKLLIQFQNNGVVDDSQLPKDRFSAERLKGVDSTLKIQPAKLEDSAVYLCASSSVRGRGTQYFGPGTRLLVL.

The V and J genes are TRBV4-2 and TRBJ2-6; D is unresolved. V was trimmed by 0 bases and J by 2 bases, leaving 11 bases between them. This CDR3 is built from 17 residues. From germline, CDR1 is LGHNA and CDR2 YNFKEQ. The CDR3 protein is CASSQDRWVTGANVLTF. The CDR3 DNA reads as TGTGCCAGCAGCCAAGATAGATGGGTAACTGGGGCCAACGTCCTGACTTTC.

Note on this clonotype: Possible read error: a much larger clone is one base away. The chain uses TRBV6-2 or TRBV6-3 and TRBJ1-2; the match to TRBD1 covers 8 bases. The germline CDR1 and CDR2 sequences are MNHEY and SVGEGT. The CDR3 runs to 15 residues. In DNA form, the CDR3 reads TGTGCCAGCAGTTCCTACGGGACAGGCCCCTATGGCCACACCTTC. Amino acids: CASSSYGTGPYGHTF.

Of note for this clonotype: Its ends do not fully match the called genes, so a read error is possible. The rearrangement uses TRBV11-2 and TRBJ1-1; D is uncertain. In germline, CDR1 is SGHAT, CDR2 FQNNGV. The CDR3 runs 13 residues. CDR3 bases: TGTGCCAGCAACTTAGGAAGGAACACTGAAGCTTTCTTT. It specifies CASNLGRNTEAFF.

This clonotype was detected once. This chain joins TRBV5-4 and TRBJ2-3; D may match TRBD1 or TRBD2 (5 bases each). V was cut by 6 bases and J by 0 bases, with 14 bases left in between. The germline V gene has CDR1 SGHNT and CDR2 YYREEE (reference sequence). This CDR3 is built from 15 residues. The chain's CDR3 is CASTSGTSSTDTQYF. The CDR3 nucleotides read TGTGCCAGCACCTCAGGGACGTCTAGCACAGATACGCAGTATTTT.

For this clonotype: A read error is possible here, since a much larger clone lies one base away. The V gene is TRBV29-1, the J gene TRBJ1-1; D ambiguous. The CDR3 totals 13 residues. Germline V gene lookup returns CDR1 SQVTM and CDR2 ANQGSEA. The DNA for the CDR3 is TGCAACGTCGATGACAACCTGAACACTGAAGCTTTCTTT. Encoded protein: CNVDDNLNTEAFF.

Note on this clonotype: Sequence at one end of the junction differs from germline and may be a read error. This chain links TRBV6-1 with TRBJ1-2; no reliable D call. The CDR3 runs to 13 residues. Germline CDR1 reads MNHNS; CDR2 reads SASEGT. CDR3 amino acids: CPSSEVTTGFHTF. DNA of the CDR3: TGTCCCAGCAGTGAGGTGACAACGGGGTTTCACACCTTC.

Many counts were recorded for this clonotype. The V call is TRBV10-2, the J call TRBJ2-1; possibly TRBD2 for D (5 bases). The germline V gene has CDR1 WSHSY and CDR2 SAAADI. Trimming cost V 7 bases and J 3 bases, with 7 bases left between them. This CDR3 region has 12 residues. The CDR3 sequence is CASTGGYNEQFF. CDR3 DNA: TGCGCCAGCACAGGAGGCTACAATGAGCAGTTCTTC.